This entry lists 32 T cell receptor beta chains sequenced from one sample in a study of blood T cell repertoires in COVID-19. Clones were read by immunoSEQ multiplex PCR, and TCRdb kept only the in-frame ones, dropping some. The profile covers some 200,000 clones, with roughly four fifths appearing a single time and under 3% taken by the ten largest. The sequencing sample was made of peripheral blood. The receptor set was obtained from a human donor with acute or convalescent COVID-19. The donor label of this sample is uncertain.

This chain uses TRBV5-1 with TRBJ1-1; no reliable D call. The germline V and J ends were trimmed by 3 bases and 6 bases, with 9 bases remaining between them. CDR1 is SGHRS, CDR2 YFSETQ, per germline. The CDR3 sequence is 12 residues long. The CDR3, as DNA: TGCGCCAGCAGCTCTCACTACGCTGAAGCTTTCTTT. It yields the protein CASSSHYAEAFF.

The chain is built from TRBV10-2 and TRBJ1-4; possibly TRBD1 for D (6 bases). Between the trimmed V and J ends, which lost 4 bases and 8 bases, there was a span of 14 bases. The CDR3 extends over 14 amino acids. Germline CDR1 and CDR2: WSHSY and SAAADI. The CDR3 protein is CASSGRAGEEKLFF. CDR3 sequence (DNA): TGCGCCAGCAGTGGCAGGGCAGGGGAGGAAAAACTGTTTTTT.

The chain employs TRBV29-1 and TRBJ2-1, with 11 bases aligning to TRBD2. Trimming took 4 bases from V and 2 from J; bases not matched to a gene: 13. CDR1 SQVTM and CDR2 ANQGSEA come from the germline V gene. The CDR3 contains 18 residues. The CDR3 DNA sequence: TGCAGCGTTGGGGGTTCACCCGGGACTAGCGGCGCCTACAATGAGCAGTTCTTC. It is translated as CSVGGSPGTSGAYNEQFF.

Here the CDR3 reads CASSEGHRVIYGYTF. The CDR3 DNA sequence: TGTGCCAGCAGTGAAGGTCACAGGGTCATCTATGGCTACACCTTC. This rearrangement joins TRBV6-1 to TRBJ1-2; D is perhaps TRBD1 (6 bases). The germline CDR1 and CDR2 sequences are MNHNS and SASEGT. V was shortened by 1 base and J by 4 bases, with 13 bases between the two germline ends. This CDR3 comprises 15 residues.

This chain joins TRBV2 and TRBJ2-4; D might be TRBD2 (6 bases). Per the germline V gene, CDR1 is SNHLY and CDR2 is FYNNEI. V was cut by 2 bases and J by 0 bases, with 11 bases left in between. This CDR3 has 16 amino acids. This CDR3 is CASSESTSVAKNIQYF. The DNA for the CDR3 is TGTGCCAGCAGTGAATCGACTAGTGTAGCCAAAAACATTCAGTACTTC. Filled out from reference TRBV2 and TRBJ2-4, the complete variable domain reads EPEVTQTPSHQVTQMGQEVILRCVPISNHLYFYWYRQILGQKVEFLVSFYNNEISEKSEIFDDQFSVERPDGSNFTLKIRSTKLEDSAMYFCASSESTSVAKNIQYFGAGTRLSVL.

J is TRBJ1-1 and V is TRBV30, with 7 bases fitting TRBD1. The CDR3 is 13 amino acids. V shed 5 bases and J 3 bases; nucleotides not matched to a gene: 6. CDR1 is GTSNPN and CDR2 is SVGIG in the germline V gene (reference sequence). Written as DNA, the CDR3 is TGTGCCTGGGTCAGGGGGTACGACACTGAAGCTTTCTTT. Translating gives CAWVRGYDTEAFF.

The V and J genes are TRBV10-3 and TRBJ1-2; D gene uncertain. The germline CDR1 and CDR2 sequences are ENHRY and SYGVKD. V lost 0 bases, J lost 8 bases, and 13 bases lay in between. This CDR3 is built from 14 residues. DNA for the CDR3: TGTGCCATCAGTGAGTCCACAGCCGCTGGGGGCTACACCTTC. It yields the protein CAISESTAAGGYTF.

The CDR3 nucleotides read TGTGCCAGCAGCTCGCTTCAACAGGGAGCCCCTGGCTACACCTTC. Amino acids: CASSSLQQGAPGYTF. The J gene is TRBJ1-2, the V gene TRBV7-2, with D possibly matching TRBD1 (6 bases). V was pared by 4 bases and J by 7 bases, with 19 bases between. The germline CDR1 and CDR2 sequences are SGHTA and FQGNSA. The CDR3 is 15 amino acids.

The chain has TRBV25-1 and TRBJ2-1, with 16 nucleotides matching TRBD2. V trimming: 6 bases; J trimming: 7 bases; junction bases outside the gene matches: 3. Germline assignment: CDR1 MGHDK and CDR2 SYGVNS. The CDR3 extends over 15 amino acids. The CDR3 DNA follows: TGTGCCAGCAGGGGGACTAGCGGGGGGGCAAATGAGCAGTTCTTC. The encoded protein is CASRGTSGGANEQFF. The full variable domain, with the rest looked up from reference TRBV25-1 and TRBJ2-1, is EADIYQTPRYLVIGTGKKITLECSQTMGHDKMYWYQQDPGMELHLIHYSYGVNSTEKGDLSSESTVSRIRTEHFPLTLESARPSHTSQYLCASRGTSGGANEQFFGPGTRLTVL.

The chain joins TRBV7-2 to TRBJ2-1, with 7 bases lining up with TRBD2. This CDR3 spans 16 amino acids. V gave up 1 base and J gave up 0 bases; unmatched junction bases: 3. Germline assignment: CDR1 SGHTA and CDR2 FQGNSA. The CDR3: CASSLVGGSSYNEQFF. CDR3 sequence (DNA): TGTGCCAGCAGCTTAGTGGGCGGGAGCTCCTACAATGAGCAGTTCTTC.

In nucleotides, the CDR3 is TGCGCCAGCAACCCCGACCTGGTTGGGGGGGGCACTGAAGCTTTCTTT. Amino acids: CASNPDLVGGGTEAFF. The chain has TRBV5-1 and TRBJ1-1, with D possibly TRBD1 on 5 matching bases. Between the trimmed V and J ends, which lost 6 bases and 4 bases, there was a span of 22 bases. This CDR3 is 16 amino acids long. Germline assignment: CDR1 SGHRS and CDR2 YFSETQ.

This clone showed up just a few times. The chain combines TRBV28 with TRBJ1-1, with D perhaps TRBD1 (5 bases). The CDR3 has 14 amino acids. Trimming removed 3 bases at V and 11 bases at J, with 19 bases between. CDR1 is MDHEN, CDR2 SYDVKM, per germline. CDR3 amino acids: CASSFRVAGSRAFF. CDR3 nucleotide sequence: TGTGCCAGCAGTTTCAGGGTTGCCGGGTCAAGGGCTTTCTTT. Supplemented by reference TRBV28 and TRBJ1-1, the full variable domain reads DVKVTQSSRYLVKRTGEKVFLECVQDMDHENMFWYRQDPGLGLRLIYFSYDVKMKEKGDIPEGYSVSREKKERFSLILESASTNQTSMYLCASSFRVAGSRAFFGQGTRLTVV.

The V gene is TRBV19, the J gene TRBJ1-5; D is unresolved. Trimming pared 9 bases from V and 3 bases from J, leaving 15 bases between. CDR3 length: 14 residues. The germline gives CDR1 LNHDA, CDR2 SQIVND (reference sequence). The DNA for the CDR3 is TGTGCCAGCGCCACCCGCCTACTCAATCAGCCCCAGCATTTT. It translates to CASATRLLNQPQHF.

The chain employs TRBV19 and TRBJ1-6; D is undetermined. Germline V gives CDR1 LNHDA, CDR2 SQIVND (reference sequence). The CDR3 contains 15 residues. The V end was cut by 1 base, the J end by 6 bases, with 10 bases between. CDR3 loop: CASSIGGSPNSPLHF. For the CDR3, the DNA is TGTGCCAGTAGTATAGGCGGGTCCCCTAATTCACCCCTCCACTTT.

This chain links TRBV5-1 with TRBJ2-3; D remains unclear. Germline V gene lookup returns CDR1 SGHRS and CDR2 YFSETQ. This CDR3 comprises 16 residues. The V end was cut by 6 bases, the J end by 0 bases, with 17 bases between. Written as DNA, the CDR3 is TGCGCCAGCACCGACGGCAGGTCCCTCAGCACAGATACGCAGTATTTT. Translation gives CASTDGRSLSTDTQYF.

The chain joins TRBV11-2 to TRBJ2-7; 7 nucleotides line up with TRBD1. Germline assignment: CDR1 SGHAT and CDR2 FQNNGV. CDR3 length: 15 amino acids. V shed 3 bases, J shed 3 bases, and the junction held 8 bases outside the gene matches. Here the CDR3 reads CASSLGPTGVYEQYF. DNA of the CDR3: TGTGCCAGCAGCTTGGGCCCTACAGGGGTCTACGAGCAGTACTTC.

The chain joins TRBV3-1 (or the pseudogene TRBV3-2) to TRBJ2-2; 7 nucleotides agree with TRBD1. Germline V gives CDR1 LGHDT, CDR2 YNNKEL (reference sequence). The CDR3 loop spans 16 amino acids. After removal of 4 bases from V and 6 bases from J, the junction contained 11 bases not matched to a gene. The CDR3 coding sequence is TGTGCCAGCAGCCCGGCCAGGCCGCAGGGGGCCGGGGAGCTGTTTTTT. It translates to CASSPARPQGAGELFF.

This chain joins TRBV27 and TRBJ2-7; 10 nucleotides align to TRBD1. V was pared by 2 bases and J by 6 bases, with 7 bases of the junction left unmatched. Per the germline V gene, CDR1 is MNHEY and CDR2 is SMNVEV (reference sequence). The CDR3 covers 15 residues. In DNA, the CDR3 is TGTGCCAGCAGTTTAAGTGGGACAGGGGACTTCGAGCAGTACTTC. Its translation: CASSLSGTGDFEQYF.

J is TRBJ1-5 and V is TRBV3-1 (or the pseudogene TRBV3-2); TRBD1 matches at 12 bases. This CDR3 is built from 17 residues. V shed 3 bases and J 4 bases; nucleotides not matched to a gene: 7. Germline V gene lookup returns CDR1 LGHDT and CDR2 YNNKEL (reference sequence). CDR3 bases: TGTGCCAGCAGCCAGGGGACAGGGGGCATGAGTAATCAGCCCCAGCATTTT. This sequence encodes CASSQGTGGMSNQPQHF.

CDR3 sequence (DNA): TGTGCCAGCTACTCCGGGACTAGCGTTTACAATGAGCAGTTCTTC. The encoded protein is CASYSGTSVYNEQFF. The chain employs TRBV19 and TRBJ2-1; 10 bases are shared with TRBD2. Trimming took 9 bases from V and 4 from J; bases not matched to a gene: 9. The CDR3 runs to 15 residues. The germline gives CDR1 LNHDA, CDR2 SQIVND (reference sequence).

DNA for the CDR3: TGTGCCAGCAGCGTAAGAGGGACTGGCACAGATACGCAGTATTTT. Protein: CASSVRGTGTDTQYF. J is TRBJ2-3 and V is TRBV9, with D possibly being TRBD2 (6 bases). Between the trimmed V and J ends, which lost 1 base and 1 base, there was a span of 10 bases. The CDR3 sequence is 15 residues long. Germline V gene data show CDR1 as SGDLS and CDR2 as YYNGEE.

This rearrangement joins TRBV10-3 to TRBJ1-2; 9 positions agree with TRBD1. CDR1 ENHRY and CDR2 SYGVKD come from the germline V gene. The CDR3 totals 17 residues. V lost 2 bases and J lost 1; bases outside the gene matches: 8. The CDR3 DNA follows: TGTGCCATCAGTGAGCGCCTCGGGACAGGGCTTAACTATGGCTACACCTTC. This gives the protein CAISERLGTGLNYGYTF.

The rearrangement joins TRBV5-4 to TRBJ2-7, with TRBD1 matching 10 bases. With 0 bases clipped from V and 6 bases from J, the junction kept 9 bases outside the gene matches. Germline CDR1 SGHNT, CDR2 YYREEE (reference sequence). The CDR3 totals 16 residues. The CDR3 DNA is TGTGCCAGCAGCTTGGGAACCGGGACAGGGGATTCCGAGCAGTACTTC. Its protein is CASSLGTGTGDSEQYF.

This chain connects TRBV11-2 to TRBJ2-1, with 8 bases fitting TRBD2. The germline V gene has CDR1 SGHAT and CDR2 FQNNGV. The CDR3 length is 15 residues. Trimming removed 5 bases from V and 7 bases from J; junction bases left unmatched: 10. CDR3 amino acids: CASSPTRGVGNEQFF. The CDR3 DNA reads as TGTGCCAGCAGCCCAACGCGGGGGGTGGGGAATGAGCAGTTCTTC.

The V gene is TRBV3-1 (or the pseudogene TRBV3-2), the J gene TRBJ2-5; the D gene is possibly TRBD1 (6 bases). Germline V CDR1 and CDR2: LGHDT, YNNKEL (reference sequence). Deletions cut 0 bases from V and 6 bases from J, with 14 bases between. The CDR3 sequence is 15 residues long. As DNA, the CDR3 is TGTGCCAGCAGCCAAGACTATTCCGGACAGCAGACCCAGTACTTC. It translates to CASSQDYSGQQTQYF.

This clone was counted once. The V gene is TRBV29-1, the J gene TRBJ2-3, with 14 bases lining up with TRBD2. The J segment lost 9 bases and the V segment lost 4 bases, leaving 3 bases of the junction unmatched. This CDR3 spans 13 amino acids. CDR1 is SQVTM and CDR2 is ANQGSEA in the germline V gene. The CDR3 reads CSVVRLAGGTQYF. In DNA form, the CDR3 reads TGCAGCGTTGTAAGACTAGCGGGAGGGACGCAGTATTTT.

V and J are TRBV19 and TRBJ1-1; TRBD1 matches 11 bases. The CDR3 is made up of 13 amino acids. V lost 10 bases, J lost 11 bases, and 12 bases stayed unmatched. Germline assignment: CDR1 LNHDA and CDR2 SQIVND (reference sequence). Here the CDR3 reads CATSGQGAVMAFF. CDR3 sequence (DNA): TGTGCCACCTCCGGACAGGGGGCTGTAATGGCTTTCTTT.

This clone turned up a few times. CDR3 region: CASRFGTQTYEQYF. The CDR3 DNA sequence: TGTGCCAGCAGATTCGGGACACAGACCTACGAGCAGTACTTC. V usage is TRBV2 and J usage is TRBJ2-7; tentatively, D is TRBD1 (6 bases). The CDR3 has 14 amino acids. V lost 6 bases to trimming and J lost 2 bases, with 14 bases between them. CDR1 SNHLY and CDR2 FYNNEI come from the germline V gene.

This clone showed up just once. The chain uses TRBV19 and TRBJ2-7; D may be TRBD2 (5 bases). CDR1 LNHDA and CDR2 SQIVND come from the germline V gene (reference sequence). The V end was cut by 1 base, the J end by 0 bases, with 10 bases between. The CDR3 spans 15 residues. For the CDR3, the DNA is TGTGCCAGTAGTATAGTCGCGGGCGACTCCTACGAGCAGTACTTC. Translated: CASSIVAGDSYEQYF.

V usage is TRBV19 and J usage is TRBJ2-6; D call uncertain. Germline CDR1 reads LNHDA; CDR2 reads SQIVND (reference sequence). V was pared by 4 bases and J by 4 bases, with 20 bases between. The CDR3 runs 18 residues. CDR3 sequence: CASSRVNPGSAGANVLTF. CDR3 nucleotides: TGTGCCAGTAGTAGAGTCAACCCAGGTTCCGCGGGGGCCAACGTCCTGACTTTC.

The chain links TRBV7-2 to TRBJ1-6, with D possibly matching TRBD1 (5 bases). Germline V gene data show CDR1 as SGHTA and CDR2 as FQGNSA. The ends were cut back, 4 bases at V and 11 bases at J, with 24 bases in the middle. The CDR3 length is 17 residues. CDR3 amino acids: CASSYHYGGLSSPPLHF. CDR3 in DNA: TGTGCCAGCAGCTATCATTATGGGGGACTTTCCTCCCCACCCCTCCACTTT.

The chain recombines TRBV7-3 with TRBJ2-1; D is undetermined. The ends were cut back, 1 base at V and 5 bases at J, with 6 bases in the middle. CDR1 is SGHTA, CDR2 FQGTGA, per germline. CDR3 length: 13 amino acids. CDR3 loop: CASSLIRDNEQFF. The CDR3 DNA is TGTGCCAGCAGCTTAATTCGGGACAATGAGCAGTTCTTC. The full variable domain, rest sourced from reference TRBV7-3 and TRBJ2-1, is GAGVSQTPSNKVTEKGKYVELRCDPISGHTALYWYRQSLGQGPEFLIYFQGTGAADDSGLPNDRFFAVRPEGSVSTLKIQRTERGDSAVYLCASSLIRDNEQFFGPGTRLTVL.